A single sample is the source of the 16 T cell receptor beta chains below, sequenced in a study of T-cell memory formation after mild COVID-19 (dated by TCRdb to the early 2020s). Receptors were amplified or captured by 5' RACE. The listed sequencing device is Illumina NovaSeq 6000. The raw public data were reprocessed by TCRdb itself: fastp quality trimming at Q25, MiXCR clonotype calling, in-frame beta chains only. Entries are consolidated by CDR3 protein sequence, retaining the most common genes and DNA. A total of 400,000 to 550,000 distinct CDR3 sequences appear in this sample, 25% of them only once. The top ten hold about an eighth of the sample. Specimen: PBMCs or a T cell subset sorted from them (not recorded which). These receptor sequences come from an adult woman who had mild COVID-19 (a few samples of this study predate the infection). The sample titles of this study are shuffled in the database, so cell type and time point are left out; the donor was told from shared clones.

The V and J genes are TRBV7-9 and TRBJ2-5, with TRBD1 as a possible D gene (5 bases). Trimming took 0 bases from V and 5 from J, leaving 7 bases between them. Germline V gene data show CDR1 as SEHNR and CDR2 as FQNEAQ (reference sequence). The CDR3 totals 13 residues. This CDR3 is CASSLAPGETQYF. The DNA for the CDR3 is TGTGCCAGCAGCTTAGCTCCAGGGGAGACCCAGTACTTC. Using reference TRBV7-9 and TRBJ2-5 for the parts outside the CDR3, the full variable domain is DTGVSQNPRHKITKRGQNVTFRCDPISEHNRLYWYRQTLGQGPEFLTYFQNEAQLEKSRLLSDRFSAERPKGSFSTLEIQRTEQGDSAMYLCASSLAPGETQYFGPGTRLLVL.

The gene calls are TRBV6-5 and TRBJ1-2; the match to TRBD1 covers 7 bases. The germline V gene encodes CDR1 MNHEY and CDR2 SVGAGI. The CDR3 totals 11 residues. With V trimmed by 6 bases and J by 7 bases, 2 bases remained unmatched. CDR3 nucleotides: TGTGCCAGCAGAAGGGGGCTTGGCTACACCTTC. Its translation is CASRRGLGYTF.

This clonotype has a handful of counts. This chain's CDR3 is CATSDRSTDTQYF. Written as DNA, the CDR3 is TGTGCCACCAGTGACAGGTCCACAGATACGCAGTATTTT. This chain uses TRBV24-1 with TRBJ2-3; D ambiguous. CDR1 and CDR2 from the germline V gene are KGHDR and SFDVKD. The CDR3 is made up of 13 amino acids. Trimming left V 4 bases short and J 2 bases short, with 6 bases between.

This clonotype has only a few counts. The chain employs TRBV7-9 and TRBJ2-5; 7 bases are a match to TRBD1. The V gene's germline CDR1 is SEHNR and CDR2 FQNEAQ (reference sequence). This CDR3 comprises 15 residues. Germline trimming cut 7 bases from V and 2 bases from J; bases unmatched to any gene: 10. CDR3 DNA: TGTGCCAGCACCTCCCCCAGACAGGGACAAGAGACCCAGTACTTC. Residues: CASTSPRQGQETQYF.

The table lists this clonotype with a few counts. This chain connects TRBV27 to TRBJ2-3; the match to TRBD1 covers 7 bases. The CDR3 is made up of 15 amino acids. Germline lookup yields CDR1 MNHEY and CDR2 SMNVEV (reference sequence). V lost 3 bases and J lost 2; bases outside the gene matches: 5. The CDR3 loop reads CASSLRQGDTDTQYF. The CDR3 coding sequence is TGTGCCAGCAGTTTGCGACAGGGAGACACAGATACGCAGTATTTT.

This clonotype was seen only a few times. The chain has TRBV7-9 and TRBJ2-7, with D tentatively TRBD2 (6 bases). Per germline, CDR1 SEHNR and CDR2 FQNEAQ (reference sequence). Trimming removed 4 bases from V and 5 bases from J, with 15 bases in between. This CDR3 is 14 amino acids long. The CDR3 DNA reads TGTGCCAGCAGCTCTCTTCGGGAGAAGGACGAGCAGTACTTC. This sequence encodes CASSSLREKDEQYF.

The sample holds many counts of this clonotype. The J gene is TRBJ1-2, the V gene TRBV7-9, with 7 bases fitting TRBD1. The CDR3 loop spans 14 amino acids. V lost 1 base, J lost 5 bases, and 4 bases stayed unmatched. Germline V gene lookup returns CDR1 SEHNR and CDR2 FQNEAQ (reference sequence). The chain's CDR3 is CASSLVGTDYGYTF. In DNA, the CDR3 is TGTGCCAGCAGCTTAGTTGGGACAGATTATGGCTACACCTTC.

A remark on this clonotype: Mismatch with germline at one junction end may stem from a read error. This chain uses TRBV3-1 with TRBJ1-1; no clear D gene. The CDR3 is made up of 15 amino acids. Germline CDR1 and CDR2: LGHDT and YNNKEL (reference sequence). The CDR3 spells CASSEDRGWNTEAFF. CDR3 in DNA: TGTGCCAGCAGCGAAGACCGAGGGTGGAACACTGAAGCTTTCTTT.

This clonotype appeared a few times. The chain employs TRBV15 and TRBJ2-1, with a possible D match to TRBD1 (6 bases). V was shortened by 2 bases and J by 4 bases, with 18 bases between the two germline ends. Germline CDR1 is LNHNV and CDR2 is YYDKDF (reference sequence). The CDR3 runs to 17 residues. The CDR3 reads CATSRPGSGHAYNEQFF. The CDR3 DNA reads as TGTGCCACCAGCAGACCCGGATCGGGACACGCTTACAATGAGCAGTTCTTC.

V and J are TRBV29-1 and TRBJ1-1; D unclear. The germline V gene encodes CDR1 SQVTM and CDR2 ANQGSEA. The CDR3 contains 14 residues. The germline V and J ends were trimmed by 6 bases and 0 bases, with 14 bases remaining between them. The CDR3 sequence: CSVLSGLLNTEAFF. In nucleotides, the CDR3 is TGCAGCGTCTTGAGTGGCCTCCTGAACACTGAAGCTTTCTTT.

V usage is TRBV20-1 and J usage is TRBJ2-3; D gene uncertain. Germline V gene sequence: CDR1 DFQATT, CDR2 SNEGSKA (reference sequence). CDR3 length: 14 residues. Trimming pared 1 base from V and 0 bases from J, leaving 8 bases between. CDR3 coding DNA: TGCAGTGCTAGAGTAGTAACTAGCACAGATACGCAGTATTTT. Its translation: CSARVVTSTDTQYF.

This clonotype appeared a few times. The chain carries TRBV3-1 and TRBJ2-3; no clear D. V was pared by 1 base and J by 2 bases, with 16 bases between. Germline lookup yields CDR1 LGHDT and CDR2 YNNKEL (reference sequence). This CDR3 comprises 17 residues. The DNA for the CDR3 is TGTGCCAGCAGCCAAGGAACCCGAGTCTTCCACACAGATACGCAGTATTTT. The encoded protein is CASSQGTRVFHTDTQYF.

This clonotype was recorded a few times. V is TRBV27 and J is TRBJ2-1; D perhaps matches TRBD1 (6 bases). V lost 4 bases to trimming and J lost 5 bases, with 18 bases between them. The germline V gene encodes CDR1 MNHEY and CDR2 SMNVEV (reference sequence). This CDR3 contains 16 residues. The chain's CDR3 is CASSSTGFAPHNEQFF. Written as DNA, the CDR3 is TGTGCCAGCAGTTCAACAGGGTTTGCCCCCCACAATGAGCAGTTCTTC.

Only a few counts were recorded for this clonotype. V gene TRBV9 combines with J gene TRBJ1-1; D is unresolved. V lost 2 bases and J 2 bases, leaving 10 bases between the germline ends. The CDR3 consists of 14 residues. The V gene's germline CDR1 is SGDLS and CDR2 YYNGEE. The CDR3: CASSVHKFNTEAFF. In DNA, the CDR3 is TGTGCCAGCAGCGTCCACAAATTCAACACTGAAGCTTTCTTT.

The chain combines TRBV5-4 with TRBJ2-2, with D perhaps TRBD1 (5 bases). CDR3 size: 15 residues. V lost 0 bases to trimming and J lost 0 bases, with 6 bases between them. CDR1 is SGHNT and CDR2 is YYREEE in the germline V gene (reference sequence). This CDR3 reads CASSLDRPNTGELFF. For the CDR3, the DNA is TGTGCCAGCAGCTTGGACAGGCCGAACACCGGGGAGCTGTTTTTT.

This clonotype was seen a handful of times. The rearrangement links TRBV13 to TRBJ2-1, with a weak D call TRBD1 (5 bases). V lost 4 bases and J lost 15, with 19 bases in between. The CDR3 consists of 13 residues. CDR1 PRHDT and CDR2 FYEKMQ come from the germline V gene (reference sequence). CDR3 DNA: TGTGCCAGCAGCTATCAGCTAGGCAGGGCGCCGTTCTTC. Protein product: CASSYQLGRAPFF.